Presented here are 12 T cell receptor beta chains from one specimen sequenced in a study of radiation and T cells in renal cell carcinoma. The time point is: baseline pretreatment blood. Treatment here: 15 Gy SBRT to primary tumor, nephrectomy 4 weeks later. The table came from immunoSEQ multiplex PCR; TCRdb's copy has only in-frame clones and leaves some out. The repertoire has about 150,000 clones, over 75% of them found once; the top ten carry approximately 12%. Sequences were derived from blood, sampled from a patient whose treatment included radiotherapy and nephrectomy. The receptors derive from a woman aged 45 to 65 with renal cell carcinoma.

V is TRBV19 and J is TRBJ1-6; TRBD1 is a possible D gene (6 bases). V was pared by 3 bases and J by 8 bases, with 14 bases between. CDR3 length: 15 residues. CDR1 LNHDA and CDR2 SQIVND come from the germline V gene (reference sequence). The DNA for the CDR3 is TGTGCCAGTAGTATTTCGGGGGGCGACGATTCACCCCTCCACTTT. Amino acid sequence: CASSISGGDDSPLHF.

This rearrangement joins TRBV4-2 to TRBJ2-2; either TRBD1 or TRBD2 may fit D (6 bases each). Germline V CDR1 and CDR2: LGHNA, YNFKEQ. This CDR3 spans 16 amino acids. V lost 4 bases and J lost 7, with 19 bases in between. Here the CDR3 DNA reads TGTGCCAGCAGCCCCCCAATAGGGGGGCGACACGGGGAGCTGTTTTTT. Amino acids: CASSPPIGGRHGELFF.

This clone was detected only a few times. The chain has TRBV19 and TRBJ1-5, with D unresolved. This CDR3 region has 13 residues. The germline V gene encodes CDR1 LNHDA and CDR2 SQIVND (reference sequence). With 5 bases removed from V and 4 bases from J, the gap between germline ends came to 9 bases. The CDR3 loop reads CASSVAINQPQHF. CDR3 coding DNA: TGTGCCAGTAGTGTGGCGATAAATCAGCCCCAGCATTTT.

This clone showed up just a few times. The chain recombines TRBV29-1 with TRBJ1-1; the D is unclear. V gave up 8 bases and J gave up 3 bases, with 10 bases separating them. There are 11 residues in the CDR3. Germline values: CDR1 SQVTM, CDR2 ANQGSEA. The CDR3 is CSYGVDTEAFF. The CDR3 DNA reads as TGCAGCTATGGCGTCGACACTGAAGCTTTCTTT.

The rearrangement joins TRBV4-2 to TRBJ2-1; D ambiguous. This CDR3 has 14 amino acids. V was clipped by 0 bases and J by 5 bases, with 8 bases between them. CDR1 LGHNA and CDR2 YNFKEQ come from the germline V gene. CDR3 bases: TGTGCCAGCAGCCAAGATGGGTTGAACAATGAGCAGTTCTTC. Encoded protein: CASSQDGLNNEQFF.

The J gene is TRBJ1-6, the V gene TRBV19, with a possible D match to TRBD1 (5 bases). The germline V and J ends were trimmed by 7 bases and 8 bases, with 18 bases remaining between them. This CDR3 has 15 amino acids. Germline CDR1 LNHDA, CDR2 SQIVND (reference sequence). The CDR3 coding sequence is TGTGCCAGTACACCGGGGACCTCTATTTATTCACCCCTCCACTTT. Its protein is CASTPGTSIYSPLHF.

In the case of this clone: The same CDR3 also results from other DNA sequences found in this sample. The V gene is TRBV7-3, the J gene TRBJ1-1, with D maybe TRBD1 (5 bases). V shed 4 bases and J shed 1 base, with 7 bases lying between them. CDR3 length: 13 residues. Germline CDR1 and CDR2: SGHTA and FQGTGA. CDR3 in DNA: TGTGCCAGCAGCTCTCAGGGGAACACTGAAGCTTTCTTT. Its translation: CASSSQGNTEAFF.

This chain links TRBV29-1 with TRBJ1-2; D might be TRBD1 (5 bases). The ends were cut back, 6 bases at V and 7 bases at J, with 18 bases in the middle. In germline, CDR1 is SQVTM, CDR2 ANQGSEA. CDR3 length equals 13 residues. The CDR3 nucleotides are TGCAGCGTCACCCTCCTGGCAGGGACTGGCTACACCTTC. Translating gives CSVTLLAGTGYTF.

This chain connects TRBV5-1 to TRBJ2-7, with TRBD2 as a possible D gene (6 bases). V dropped 5 bases and J dropped 2 bases, with 14 bases sitting between them. CDR3 size: 14 residues. In germline, CDR1 is SGHRS, CDR2 YFSETQ. This chain's CDR3 is CASSQTAGTYEQYF. The CDR3 DNA sequence: TGCGCCAGCAGTCAGACAGCGGGTACCTACGAGCAGTACTTC.

The chain couples TRBV30 to TRBJ1-2, with D possibly TRBD1 on 6 matching bases. The V end lost 2 bases, the J end lost 7 bases, and 14 bases lay between the germline ends. This CDR3 comprises 13 residues. Germline loops: CDR1 GTSNPN, CDR2 SVGIG (reference sequence). CDR3 sequence reads: CAWSRDTEGGYTF. DNA for the CDR3: TGTGCCTGGAGTCGGGACACCGAGGGTGGCTACACCTTC.

The CDR3 DNA is TGTGCCAGCAGGACAACCACAGGGGGAGGGGAGCAGTACTTC. Its translation: CASRTTTGGGEQYF. The chain carries TRBV2 and TRBJ2-7; a possible D gene is TRBD1 (8 bases). The germline V gene encodes CDR1 SNHLY and CDR2 FYNNEI. This CDR3 is built from 14 residues. The V end was cut by 6 bases, the J end by 7 bases, with 19 bases between.

The chain carries TRBV7-9 and TRBJ1-1; D remains unclear. Germline CDR1 SEHNR, CDR2 FQNEAQ (reference sequence). The CDR3 runs 13 residues. Between the trimmed V and J ends, which lost 3 bases and 1 base, there was a span of 6 bases. The CDR3 spells CASSFEKNTEAFF. As DNA, the CDR3 is TGTGCCAGCAGCTTTGAAAAGAACACTGAAGCTTTCTTT. Based on the CDR3 plus reference TRBV7-9 and TRBJ1-1, the full variable domain is DTGVSQNPRHKITKRGQNVTFRCDPISEHNRLYWYRQTLGQGPEFLTYFQNEAQLEKSRLLSDRFSAERPKGSFSTLEIQRTEQGDSAMYLCASSFEKNTEAFFGQGTRLTVV.